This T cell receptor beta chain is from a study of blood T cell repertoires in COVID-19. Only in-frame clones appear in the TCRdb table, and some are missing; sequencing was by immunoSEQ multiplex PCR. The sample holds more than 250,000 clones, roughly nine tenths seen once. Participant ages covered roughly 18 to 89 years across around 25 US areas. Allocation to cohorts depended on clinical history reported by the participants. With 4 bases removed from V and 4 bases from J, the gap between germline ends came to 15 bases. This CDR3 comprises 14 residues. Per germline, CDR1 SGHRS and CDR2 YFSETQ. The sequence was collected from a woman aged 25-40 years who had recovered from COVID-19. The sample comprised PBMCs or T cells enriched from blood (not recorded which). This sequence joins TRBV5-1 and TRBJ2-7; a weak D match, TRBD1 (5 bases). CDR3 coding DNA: TGCGCCAGCAGCCCCTCCGTTGGGGCTTACGAGCAGTACTTC. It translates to CASSPSVGAYEQYF.